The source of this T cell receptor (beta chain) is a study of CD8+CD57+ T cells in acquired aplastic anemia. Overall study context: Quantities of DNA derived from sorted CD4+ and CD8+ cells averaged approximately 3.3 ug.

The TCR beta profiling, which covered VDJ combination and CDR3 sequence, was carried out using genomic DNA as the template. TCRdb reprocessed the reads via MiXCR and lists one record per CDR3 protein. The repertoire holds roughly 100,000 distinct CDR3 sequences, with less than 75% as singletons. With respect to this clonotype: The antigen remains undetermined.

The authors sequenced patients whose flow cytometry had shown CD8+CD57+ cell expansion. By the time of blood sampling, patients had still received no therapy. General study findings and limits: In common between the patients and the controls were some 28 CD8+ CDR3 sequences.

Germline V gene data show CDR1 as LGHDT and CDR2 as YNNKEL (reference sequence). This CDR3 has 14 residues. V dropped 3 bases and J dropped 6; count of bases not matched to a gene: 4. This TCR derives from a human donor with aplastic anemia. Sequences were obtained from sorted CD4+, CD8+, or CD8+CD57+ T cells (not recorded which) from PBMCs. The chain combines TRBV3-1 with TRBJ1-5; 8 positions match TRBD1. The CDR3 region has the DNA TGTGCCAGCAGCCATCAGGGGGCGCGTCAGCCCCAGCATTTT. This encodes CASSHQGARQPQHF.